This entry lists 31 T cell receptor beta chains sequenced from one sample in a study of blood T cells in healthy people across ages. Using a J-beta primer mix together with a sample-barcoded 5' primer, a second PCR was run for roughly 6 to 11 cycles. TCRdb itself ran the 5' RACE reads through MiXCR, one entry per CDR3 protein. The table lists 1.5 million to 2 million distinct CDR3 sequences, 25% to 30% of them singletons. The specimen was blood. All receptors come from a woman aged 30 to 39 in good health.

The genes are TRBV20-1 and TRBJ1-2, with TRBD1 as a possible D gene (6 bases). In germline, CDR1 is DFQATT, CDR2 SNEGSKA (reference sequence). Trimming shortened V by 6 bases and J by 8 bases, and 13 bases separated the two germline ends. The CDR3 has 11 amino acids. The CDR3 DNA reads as TGCAGTGCGTATCAGGGGAACGGCTACACCTTC. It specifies CSAYQGNGYTF.

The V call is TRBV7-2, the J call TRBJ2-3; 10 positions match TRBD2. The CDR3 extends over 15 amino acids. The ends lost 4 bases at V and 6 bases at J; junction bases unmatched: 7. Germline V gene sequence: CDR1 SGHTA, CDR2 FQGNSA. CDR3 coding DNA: TGTGCCAGCAGCTCGGGTTTTAGCGGGGGGGATACGCAGTATTTT. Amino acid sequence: CASSSGFSGGDTQYF.

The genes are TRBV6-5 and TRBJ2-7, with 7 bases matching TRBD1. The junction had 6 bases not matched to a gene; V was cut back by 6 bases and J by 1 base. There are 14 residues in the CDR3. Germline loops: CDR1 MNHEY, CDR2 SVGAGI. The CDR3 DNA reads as TGTGCCAGCAGACGGGGACAGCTGTCCTACGAGCAGTACTTC. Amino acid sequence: CASRRGQLSYEQYF.

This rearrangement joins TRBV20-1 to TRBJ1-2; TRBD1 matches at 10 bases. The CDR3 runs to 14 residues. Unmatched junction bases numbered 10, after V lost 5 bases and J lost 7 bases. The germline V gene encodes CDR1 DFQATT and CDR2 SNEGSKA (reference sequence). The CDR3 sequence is CSARPGQGIAGYTF. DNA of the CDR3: TGCAGTGCTCGACCGGGACAGGGGATTGCTGGCTACACCTTC.

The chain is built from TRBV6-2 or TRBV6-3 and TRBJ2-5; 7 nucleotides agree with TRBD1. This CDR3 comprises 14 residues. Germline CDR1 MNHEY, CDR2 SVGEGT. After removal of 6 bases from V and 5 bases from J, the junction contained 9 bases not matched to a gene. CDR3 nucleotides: TGTGCCAGCAGACCTACAGGGGCAGGGGAGACCCAGTACTTC. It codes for CASRPTGAGETQYF.

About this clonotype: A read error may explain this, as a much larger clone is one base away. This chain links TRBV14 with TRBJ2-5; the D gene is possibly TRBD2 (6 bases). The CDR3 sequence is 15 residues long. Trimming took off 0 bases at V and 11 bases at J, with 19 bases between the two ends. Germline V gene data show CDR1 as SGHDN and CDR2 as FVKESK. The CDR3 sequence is CASSQEWRGRKEQYF. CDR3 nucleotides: TGTGCCAGCAGCCAAGAGTGGAGGGGTAGGAAGGAGCAGTACTTC. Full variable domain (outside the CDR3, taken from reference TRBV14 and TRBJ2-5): EAGVTQFPSHSVIEKGQTVTLRCDPISGHDNLYWYRRVMGKEIKFLLHFVKESKQDESGMPNNRFLAERTGGTYSTLKVQPAELEDSGVYFCASSQEWRGRKEQYFGPGTRLLVL.

The CDR3 DNA follows: TGTGCCAGCAGCCCCTGGACAGGGAGTAATGAAAAACTGTTTTTT. Translated, it gives CASSPWTGSNEKLFF. This chain joins TRBV7-2 and TRBJ1-4; TRBD1 agrees at 8 bases. The J segment lost 4 bases and the V segment lost 5 bases, leaving 6 bases of the junction unmatched. Germline V gene sequence: CDR1 SGHTA, CDR2 FQGNSA. The CDR3 runs to 15 residues.

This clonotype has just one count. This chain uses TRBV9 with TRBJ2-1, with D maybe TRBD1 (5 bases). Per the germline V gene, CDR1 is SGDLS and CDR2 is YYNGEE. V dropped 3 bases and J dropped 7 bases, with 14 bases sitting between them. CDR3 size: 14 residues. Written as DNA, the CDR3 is TGTGCCAGCAGCGGCTCGGCAGGGAATAATGAGCAGTTCTTC. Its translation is CASSGSAGNNEQFF.

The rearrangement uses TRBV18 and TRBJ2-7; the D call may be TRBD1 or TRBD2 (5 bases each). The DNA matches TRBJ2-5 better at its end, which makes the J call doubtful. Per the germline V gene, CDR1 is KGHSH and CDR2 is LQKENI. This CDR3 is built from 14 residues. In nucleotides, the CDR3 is TGTGCCAGCTCACCACGGGACGGGAAAGAGACCCAGTACTTC. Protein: CASSPRDGKETQYF.

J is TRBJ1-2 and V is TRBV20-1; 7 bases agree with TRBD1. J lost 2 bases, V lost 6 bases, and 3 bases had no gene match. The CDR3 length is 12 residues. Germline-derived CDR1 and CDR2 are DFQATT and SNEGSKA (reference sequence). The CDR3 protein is CSASGQNYGYTF. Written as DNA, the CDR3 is TGCAGTGCCTCGGGACAGAACTATGGCTACACCTTC.

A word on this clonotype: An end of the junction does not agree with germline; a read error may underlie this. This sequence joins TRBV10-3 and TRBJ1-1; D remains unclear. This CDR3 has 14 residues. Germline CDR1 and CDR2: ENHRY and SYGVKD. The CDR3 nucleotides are TGTGCCATCAGTGAGTCGCTGCCGGGAACTGAAGTTTTCTTT. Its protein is CAISESLPGTEVFF.

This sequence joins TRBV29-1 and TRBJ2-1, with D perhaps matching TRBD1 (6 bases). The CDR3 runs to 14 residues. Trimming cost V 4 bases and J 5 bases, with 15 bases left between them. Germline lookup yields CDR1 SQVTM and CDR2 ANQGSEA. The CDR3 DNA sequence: TGCAGCGTTGCCCCCCGACAGGCCAACAATGAGCAGTTCTTC. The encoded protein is CSVAPRQANNEQFF.

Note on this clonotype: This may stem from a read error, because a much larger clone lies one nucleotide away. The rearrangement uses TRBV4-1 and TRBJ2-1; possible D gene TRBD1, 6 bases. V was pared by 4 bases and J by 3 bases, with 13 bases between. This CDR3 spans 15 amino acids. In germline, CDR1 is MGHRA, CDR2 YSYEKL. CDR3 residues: CASSPRGGDYNEQFF. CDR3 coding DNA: TGCGCCAGCAGCCCCAGGGGTGGGGACTACAATGAGCAGTTCTTC.

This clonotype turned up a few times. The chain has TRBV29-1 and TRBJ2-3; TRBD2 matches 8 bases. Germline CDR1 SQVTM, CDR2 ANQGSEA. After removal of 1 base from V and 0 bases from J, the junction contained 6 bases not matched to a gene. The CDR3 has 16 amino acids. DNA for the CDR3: TGCAGCGTTGAAGGGACTAGCAGGTCTAGCACAGATACGCAGTATTTT. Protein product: CSVEGTSRSSTDTQYF.

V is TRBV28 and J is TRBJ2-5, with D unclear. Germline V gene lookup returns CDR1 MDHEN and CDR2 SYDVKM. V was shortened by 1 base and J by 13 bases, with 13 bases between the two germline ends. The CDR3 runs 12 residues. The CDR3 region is CASSLSSSNSYF. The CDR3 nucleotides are TGTGCCAGCAGTTTATCATCCAGCAACTCGTACTTC. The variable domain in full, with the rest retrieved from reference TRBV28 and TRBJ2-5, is DVKVTQSSRYLVKRTGEKVFLECVQDMDHENMFWYRQDPGLGLRLIYFSYDVKMKEKGDIPEGYSVSREKKERFSLILESASTNQTSMYLCASSLSSSNSYFGPGTRLLVL.

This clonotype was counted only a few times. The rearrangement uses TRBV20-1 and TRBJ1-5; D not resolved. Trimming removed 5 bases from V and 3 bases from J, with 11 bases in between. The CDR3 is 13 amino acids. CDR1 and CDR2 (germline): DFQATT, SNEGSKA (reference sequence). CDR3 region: CSAVVSPNQPQHF. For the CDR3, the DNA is TGCAGTGCTGTGGTTTCCCCCAATCAGCCCCAGCATTTT.

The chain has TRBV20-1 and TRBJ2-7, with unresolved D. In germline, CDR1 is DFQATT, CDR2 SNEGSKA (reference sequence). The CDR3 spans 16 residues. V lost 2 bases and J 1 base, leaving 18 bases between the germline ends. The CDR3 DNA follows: TGCAGTGCTAGATCGTCGAAAGAGACTGGATCCTACGAGCAGTACTTC. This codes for CSARSSKETGSYEQYF.

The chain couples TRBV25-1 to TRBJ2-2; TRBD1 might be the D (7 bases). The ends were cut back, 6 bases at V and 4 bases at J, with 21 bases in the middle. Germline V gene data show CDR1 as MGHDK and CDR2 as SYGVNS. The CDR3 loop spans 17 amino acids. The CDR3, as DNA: TGTGCCAGCAGCCACGCCGCGGGACAGACAACCACCGGGGAGCTGTTTTTT. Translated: CASSHAAGQTTTGELFF.

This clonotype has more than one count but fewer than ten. Here the CDR3 DNA reads TGTGCCAGCAGTGATCGACTAGCGGGGGACACCGGGGAGCTGTTTTTT. As protein: CASSDRLAGDTGELFF. This chain connects TRBV25-1 to TRBJ2-2; 12 bases are shared with TRBD2. The CDR3 is 16 residues long. Germline V CDR1 and CDR2: MGHDK, SYGVNS. Trimming took 3 bases from V and 3 from J; bases not matched to a gene: 2.

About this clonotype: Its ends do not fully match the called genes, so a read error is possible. The CDR3 region is CASRLGRLYNEQCF. The DNA for the CDR3 is TGTGCCAGCAGACTCGGCAGACTCTACAATGAGCAGTGCTTC. The V call is TRBV3-1, the J call TRBJ2-1; no clear D. CDR1 is LGHDT and CDR2 is YNNKEL in the germline V gene (reference sequence). The length of the CDR3 is 14 residues.

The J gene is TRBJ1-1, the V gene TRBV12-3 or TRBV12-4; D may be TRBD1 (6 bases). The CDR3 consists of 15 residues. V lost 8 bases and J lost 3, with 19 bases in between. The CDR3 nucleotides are TGTGCCAGCGGCCCCACAGGGAGGGTGGACACTGAAGCTTTCTTT. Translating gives CASGPTGRVDTEAFF.

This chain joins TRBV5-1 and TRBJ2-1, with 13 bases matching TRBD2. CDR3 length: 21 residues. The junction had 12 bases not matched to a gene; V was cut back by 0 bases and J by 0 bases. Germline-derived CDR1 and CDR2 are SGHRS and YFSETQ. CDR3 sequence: CASSLGWTSGGLASSYNEQFF. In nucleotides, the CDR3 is TGCGCCAGCAGCTTGGGATGGACTAGCGGGGGCCTTGCGAGCTCCTACAATGAGCAGTTCTTC.

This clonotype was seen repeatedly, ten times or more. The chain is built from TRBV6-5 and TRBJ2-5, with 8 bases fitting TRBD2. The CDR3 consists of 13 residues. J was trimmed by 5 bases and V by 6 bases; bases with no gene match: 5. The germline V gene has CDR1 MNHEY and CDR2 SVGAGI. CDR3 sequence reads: CASRREAVETQYF. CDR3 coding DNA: TGTGCCAGCAGGCGGGAGGCGGTGGAGACCCAGTACTTC.

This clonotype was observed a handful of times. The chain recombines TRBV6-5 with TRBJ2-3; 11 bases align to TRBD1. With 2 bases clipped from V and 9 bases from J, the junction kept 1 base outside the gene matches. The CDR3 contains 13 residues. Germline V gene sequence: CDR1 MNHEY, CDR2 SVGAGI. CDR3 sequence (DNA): TGTGCCAGCAGTTACCGGGACAGGGGGACGCAGTATTTT. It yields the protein CASSYRDRGTQYF.

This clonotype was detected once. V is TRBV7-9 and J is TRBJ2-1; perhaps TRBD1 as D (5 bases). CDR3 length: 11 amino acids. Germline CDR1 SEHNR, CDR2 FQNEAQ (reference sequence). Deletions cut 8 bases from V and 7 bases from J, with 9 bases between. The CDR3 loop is CASPKGNEQFF. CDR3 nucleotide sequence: TGTGCCAGCCCGAAGGGGAATGAGCAGTTCTTC. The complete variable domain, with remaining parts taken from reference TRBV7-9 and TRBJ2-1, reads DTGVSQNPRHKITKRGQNVTFRCDPISEHNRLYWYRQTLGQGPEFLTYFQNEAQLEKSRLLSDRFSAERPKGSFSTLEIQRTEQGDSAMYLCASPKGNEQFFGPGTRLTVL.

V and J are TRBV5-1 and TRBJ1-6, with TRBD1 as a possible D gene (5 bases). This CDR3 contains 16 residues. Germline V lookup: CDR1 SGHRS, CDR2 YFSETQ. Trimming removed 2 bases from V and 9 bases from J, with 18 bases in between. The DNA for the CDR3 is TGCGCCAGCAGCTTAGGGGTAGGCGGTTATCGTTCACCCCTCCACTTT. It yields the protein CASSLGVGGYRSPLHF.

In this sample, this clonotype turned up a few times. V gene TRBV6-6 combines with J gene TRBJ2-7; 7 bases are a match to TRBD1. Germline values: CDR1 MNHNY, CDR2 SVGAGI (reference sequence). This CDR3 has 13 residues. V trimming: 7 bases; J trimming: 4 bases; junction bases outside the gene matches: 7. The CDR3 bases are TGTGCCAGCACCTGGGACAGCAGGTACGAGCAGTACTTC. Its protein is CASTWDSRYEQYF.

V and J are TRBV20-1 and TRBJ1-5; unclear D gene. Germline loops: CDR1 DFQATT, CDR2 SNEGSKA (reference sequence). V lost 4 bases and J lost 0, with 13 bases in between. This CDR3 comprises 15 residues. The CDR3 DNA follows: TGCAGTGCTAACTCCGGATGGAATAGCAATCAGCCCCAGCATTTT. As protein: CSANSGWNSNQPQHF.

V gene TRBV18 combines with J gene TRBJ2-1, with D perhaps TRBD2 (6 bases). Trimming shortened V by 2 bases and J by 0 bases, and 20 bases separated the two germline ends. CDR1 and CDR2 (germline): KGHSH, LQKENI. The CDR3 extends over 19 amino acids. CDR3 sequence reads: CASSPIITDRDSSYNEQFF. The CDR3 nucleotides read TGTGCCAGCTCACCAATTATTACTGACCGGGACTCCTCCTACAATGAGCAGTTCTTC.

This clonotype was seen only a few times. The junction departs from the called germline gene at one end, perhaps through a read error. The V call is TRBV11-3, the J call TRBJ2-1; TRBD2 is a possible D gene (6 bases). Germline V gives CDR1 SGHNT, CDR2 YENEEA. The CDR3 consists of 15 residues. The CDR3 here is CASSSGLSLYNEQFF. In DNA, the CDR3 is TGTGCCAGTAGCTCGGGACTGTCACTCTACAATGAGCAGTTCTTC.

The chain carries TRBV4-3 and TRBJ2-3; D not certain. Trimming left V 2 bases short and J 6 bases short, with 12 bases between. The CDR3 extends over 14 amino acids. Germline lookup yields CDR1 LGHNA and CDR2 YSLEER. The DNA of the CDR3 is TGCGCCAGCAGCCAACCGGGCCTCGAGGATACGCAGTATTTT. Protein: CASSQPGLEDTQYF.